Included here is one T cell receptor beta chain sequence, with context. This sample was taken from a study of blood T cell repertoires in COVID-19. Turning to the study itself: There were acute and convalescent COVID-19 samples, and they came from the United States, Italy and Spain. The analysed material was cDNA or gDNA that came from T cells, B-cell-depleted T cells, or PBMCs.

Authors' processing steps: Amplifying reference gene primers gave estimates of nucleated cell counts. Clones were sequenced by immunoSEQ multiplex PCR, and TCRdb holds only the in-frame ones, with some missing. Clone size and V and J calls were adopted from that table, with D and trimming inferred from the DNA. The data hold approximately 100,000 clones, with approximately 87% observed a single time. The V end lost 7 bases, the J end lost 5 bases, and 18 bases lay between the germline ends. Germline V gene sequence: CDR1 SGHRS, CDR2 YFSETQ. This CDR3 is built from 14 residues. The source is a woman in her 30s with acute or convalescent COVID-19. Sample: peripheral blood. The V call is TRBV5-1, the J call TRBJ1-1; D is perhaps TRBD1 (6 bases). The CDR3 nucleotides are TGCGCCAGCGGCCCTGGGCCAGGGGAGACTGAAGCTTTCTTT. Amino acids: CASGPGPGETEAFF. Based on the CDR3 plus reference TRBV5-1 and TRBJ1-1, the full variable domain is KAGVTQTPRYLIKTRGQQVTLSCSPISGHRSVSWYQQTPGQGLQFLFEYFSETQRNKGNFPGRFSGRQFSNSRSEMNVSTLELGDSALYLCASGPGPGETEAFFGQGTRLTVV.